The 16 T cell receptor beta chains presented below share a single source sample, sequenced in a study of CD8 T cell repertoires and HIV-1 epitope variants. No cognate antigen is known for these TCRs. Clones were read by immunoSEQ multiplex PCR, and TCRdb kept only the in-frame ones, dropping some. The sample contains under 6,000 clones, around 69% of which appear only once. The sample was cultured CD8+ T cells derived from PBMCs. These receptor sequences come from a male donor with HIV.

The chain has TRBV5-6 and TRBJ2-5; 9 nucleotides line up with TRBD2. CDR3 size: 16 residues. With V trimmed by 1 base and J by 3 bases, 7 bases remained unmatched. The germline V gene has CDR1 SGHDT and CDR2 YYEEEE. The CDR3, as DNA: TGTGCCAGCAGCTTGAGTTTAGAGCGGGGGGAAGAGACCCAGTACTTC. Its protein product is CASSLSLERGEETQYF.

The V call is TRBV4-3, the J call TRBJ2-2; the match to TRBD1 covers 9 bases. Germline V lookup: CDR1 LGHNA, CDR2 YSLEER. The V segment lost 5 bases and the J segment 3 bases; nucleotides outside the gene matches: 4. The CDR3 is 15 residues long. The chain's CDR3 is CASSSGTGHTGELFF. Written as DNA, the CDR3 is TGCGCCAGCAGCTCCGGGACAGGGCACACCGGGGAGCTGTTTTTT.

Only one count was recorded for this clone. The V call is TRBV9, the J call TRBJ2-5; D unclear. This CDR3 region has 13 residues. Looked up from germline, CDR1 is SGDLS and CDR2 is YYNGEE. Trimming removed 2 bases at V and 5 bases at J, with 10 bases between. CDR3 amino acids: CASSVADAETQYF. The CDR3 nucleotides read TGTGCCAGCAGCGTGGCCGACGCGGAGACCCAGTACTTC.

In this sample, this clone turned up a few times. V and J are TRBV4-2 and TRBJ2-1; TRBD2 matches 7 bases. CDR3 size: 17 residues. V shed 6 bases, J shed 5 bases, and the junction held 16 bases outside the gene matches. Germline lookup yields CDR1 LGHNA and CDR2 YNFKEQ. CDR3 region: CASRPLASGGADNEQFF. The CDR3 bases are TGTGCCAGCAGACCATTGGCTAGCGGTGGGGCGGACAATGAGCAGTTCTTC.

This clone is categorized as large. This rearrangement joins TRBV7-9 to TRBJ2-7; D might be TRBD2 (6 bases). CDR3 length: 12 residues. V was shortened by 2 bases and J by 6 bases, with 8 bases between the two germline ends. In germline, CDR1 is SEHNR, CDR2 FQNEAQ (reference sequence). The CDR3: CASSLRAGEQYF. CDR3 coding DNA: TGTGCCAGCAGCTTACGAGCGGGCGAGCAGTACTTC.

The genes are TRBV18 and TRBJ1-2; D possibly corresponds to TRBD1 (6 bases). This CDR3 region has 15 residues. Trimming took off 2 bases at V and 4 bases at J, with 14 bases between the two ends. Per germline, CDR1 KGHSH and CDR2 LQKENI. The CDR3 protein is CASSPNSGEGYGYTF. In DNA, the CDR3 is TGTGCCAGCTCACCAAATTCAGGGGAGGGCTATGGCTACACCTTC.

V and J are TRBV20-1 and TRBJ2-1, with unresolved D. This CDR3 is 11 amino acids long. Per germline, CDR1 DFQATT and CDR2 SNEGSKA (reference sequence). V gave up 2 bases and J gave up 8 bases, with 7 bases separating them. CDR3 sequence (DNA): TGCAGTGCTAGATCTGGGGATGAGCAGTTCTTC. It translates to CSARSGDEQFF.

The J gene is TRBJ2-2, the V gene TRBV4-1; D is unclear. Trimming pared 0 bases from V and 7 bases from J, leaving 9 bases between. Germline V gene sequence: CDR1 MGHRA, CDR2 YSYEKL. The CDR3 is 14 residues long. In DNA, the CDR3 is TGCGCCAGCAGCCAAGATCGGAACTTCGGGGAGCTGTTTTTT. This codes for CASSQDRNFGELFF.

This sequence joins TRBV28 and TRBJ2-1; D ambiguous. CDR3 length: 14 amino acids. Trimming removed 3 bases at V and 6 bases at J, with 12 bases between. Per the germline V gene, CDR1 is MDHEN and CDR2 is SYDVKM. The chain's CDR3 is CASSFSRLGNEQFF. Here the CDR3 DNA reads TGTGCCAGCAGTTTCTCTCGGCTGGGCAATGAGCAGTTCTTC.

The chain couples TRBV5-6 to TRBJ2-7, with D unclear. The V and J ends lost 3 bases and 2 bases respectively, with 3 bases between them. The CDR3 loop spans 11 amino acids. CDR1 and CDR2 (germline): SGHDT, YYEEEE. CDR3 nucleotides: TGTGCCAGCAGCTCCCCCTACGAGCAGTACTTC. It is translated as CASSSPYEQYF.

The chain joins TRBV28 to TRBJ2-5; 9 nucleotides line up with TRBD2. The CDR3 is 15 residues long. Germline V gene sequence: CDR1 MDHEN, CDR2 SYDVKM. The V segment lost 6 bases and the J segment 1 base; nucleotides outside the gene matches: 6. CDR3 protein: CASRRLADLQETQYF. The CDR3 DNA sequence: TGTGCCAGCAGGAGACTAGCGGACCTCCAAGAGACCCAGTACTTC.

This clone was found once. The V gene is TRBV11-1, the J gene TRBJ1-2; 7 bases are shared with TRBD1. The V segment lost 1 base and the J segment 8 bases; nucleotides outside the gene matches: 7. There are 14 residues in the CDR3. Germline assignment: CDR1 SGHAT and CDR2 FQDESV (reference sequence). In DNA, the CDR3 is TGTGCCAGCAGCTTAGGGGACAGCCCGCGGGGCTACACCTTC. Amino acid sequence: CASSLGDSPRGYTF.

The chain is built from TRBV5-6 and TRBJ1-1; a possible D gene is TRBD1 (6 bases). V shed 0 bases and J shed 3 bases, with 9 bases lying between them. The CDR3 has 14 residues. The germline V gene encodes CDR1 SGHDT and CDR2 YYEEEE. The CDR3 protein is CASSLGTAYTEAFF. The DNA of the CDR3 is TGTGCCAGCAGCTTGGGGACAGCATACACTGAAGCTTTCTTT.

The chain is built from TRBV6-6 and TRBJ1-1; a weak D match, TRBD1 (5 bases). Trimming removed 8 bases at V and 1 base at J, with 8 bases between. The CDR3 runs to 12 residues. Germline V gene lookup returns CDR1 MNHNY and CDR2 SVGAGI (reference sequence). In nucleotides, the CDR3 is TGTGCCAGCTCTGGGGCGAACACTGAAGCTTTCTTT. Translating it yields CASSGANTEAFF.

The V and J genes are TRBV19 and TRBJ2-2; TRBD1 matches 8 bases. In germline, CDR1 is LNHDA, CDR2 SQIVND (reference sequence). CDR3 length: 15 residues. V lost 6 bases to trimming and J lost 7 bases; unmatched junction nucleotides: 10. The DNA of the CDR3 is TGTGCCAGTAGAACAGAGCAGGGGGCCGGCGGGGAGCTGTTTTTT. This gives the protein CASRTEQGAGGELFF.

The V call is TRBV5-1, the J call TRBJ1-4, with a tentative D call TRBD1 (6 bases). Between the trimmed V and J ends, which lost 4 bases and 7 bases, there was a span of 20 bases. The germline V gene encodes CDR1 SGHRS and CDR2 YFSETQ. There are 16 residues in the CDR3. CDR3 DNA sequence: TGCGCCAGCAGCCGTATCCGCCTGGGGGCGAGTGAAAAACTGTTTTTT. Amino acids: CASSRIRLGASEKLFF.